This T cell receptor (beta chain) was identified in a study of blood T cell repertoires in COVID-19. Profiling relied on immunoSEQ multiplex PCR, and the TCRdb table lists in-frame clones only, not all of them. The sample has more than 140,000 clones; 80% to 90% are singletons. V lost 8 bases, J lost 0 bases, and 19 bases lay in between. CDR1 and CDR2 (germline): MDHEN, SYDVKM. This CDR3 has 16 amino acids. The chain carries TRBV28 and TRBJ1-2; no clear D gene. Material: peripheral blood. The TCR comes from an older woman with acute or convalescent COVID-19. In nucleotides, the CDR3 is TGTGCCAGCCGCCTGGGCCATTCAACTCCTAACTATGGCTACACCTTC. This translates into CASRLGHSTPNYGYTF.